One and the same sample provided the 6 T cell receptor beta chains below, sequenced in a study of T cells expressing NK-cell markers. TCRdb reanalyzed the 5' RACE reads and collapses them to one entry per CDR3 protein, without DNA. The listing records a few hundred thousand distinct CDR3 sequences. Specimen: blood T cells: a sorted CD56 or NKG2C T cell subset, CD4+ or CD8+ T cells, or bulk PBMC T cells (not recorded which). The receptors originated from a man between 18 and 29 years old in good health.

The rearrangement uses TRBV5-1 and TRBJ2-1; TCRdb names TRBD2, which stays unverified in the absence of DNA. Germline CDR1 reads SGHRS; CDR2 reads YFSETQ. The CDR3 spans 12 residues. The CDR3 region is CASSVTSGEQFF.

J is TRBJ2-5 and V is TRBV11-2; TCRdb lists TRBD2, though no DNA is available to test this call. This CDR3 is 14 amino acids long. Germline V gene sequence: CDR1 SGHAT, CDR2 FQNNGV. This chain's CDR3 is CASSSRSEGETQYF.

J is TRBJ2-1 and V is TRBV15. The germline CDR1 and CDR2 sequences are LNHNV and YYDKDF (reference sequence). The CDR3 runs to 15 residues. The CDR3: CATSRDSGWNNEQFF.

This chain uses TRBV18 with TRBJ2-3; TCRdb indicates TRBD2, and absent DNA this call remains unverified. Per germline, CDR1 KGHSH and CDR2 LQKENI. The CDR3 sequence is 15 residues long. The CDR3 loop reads CASSPLAGLTDTQYF.

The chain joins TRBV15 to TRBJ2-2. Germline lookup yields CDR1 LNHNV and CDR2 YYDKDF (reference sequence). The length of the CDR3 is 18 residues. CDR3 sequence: CATSRDSAGALNTGELFF.

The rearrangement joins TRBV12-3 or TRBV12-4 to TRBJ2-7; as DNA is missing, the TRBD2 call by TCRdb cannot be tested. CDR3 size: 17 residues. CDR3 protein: CASSSSLTSGRTYEQYF.